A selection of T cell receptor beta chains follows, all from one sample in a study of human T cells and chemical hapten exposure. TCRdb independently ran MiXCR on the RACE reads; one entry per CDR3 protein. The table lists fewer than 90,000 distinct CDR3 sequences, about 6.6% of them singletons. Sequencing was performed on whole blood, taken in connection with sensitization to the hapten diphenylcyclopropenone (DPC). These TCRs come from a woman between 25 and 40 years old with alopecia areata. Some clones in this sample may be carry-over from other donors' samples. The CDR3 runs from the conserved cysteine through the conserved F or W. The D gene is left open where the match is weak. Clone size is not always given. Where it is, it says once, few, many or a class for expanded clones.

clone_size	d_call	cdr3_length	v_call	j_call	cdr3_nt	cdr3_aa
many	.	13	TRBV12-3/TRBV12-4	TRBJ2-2	TGTGCCAGCAGTTTGAAGGCGGGCGGGGAGCTGTTTTTT	CASSLKAGGELFF
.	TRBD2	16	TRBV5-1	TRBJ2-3	TGCGCCAGCAGCTTGGGGGGGACTAGCGGCACAGATACGCAGTATTTT	CASSLGGTSGTDTQYF
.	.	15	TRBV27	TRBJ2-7	TGTGCCAGCAGTCTAAGGTACCCCACGAACTACGAGCAGTACTTC	CASSLRYPTNYEQYF
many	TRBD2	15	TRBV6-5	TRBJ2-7	TGTGCCAGCAGAACAATCGGGGGGAGCTCCTACGAGCAGTACTTC	CASRTIGGSSYEQYF
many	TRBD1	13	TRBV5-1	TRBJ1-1	TGCGCCAGCAAAGGACAGGGAAACACTGAAGCTTTCTTT	CASKGQGNTEAFF
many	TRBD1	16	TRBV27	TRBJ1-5	TGTGCCAGCAGTTTAACCGGGACAGGGGGCCTTCAGCCCCAGCATTTT	CASSLTGTGGLQPQHF
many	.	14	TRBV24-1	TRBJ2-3	TGTGCCACCAGTGGTAGGCAATCCACAGATACGCAGTATTTT	CATSGRQSTDTQYF
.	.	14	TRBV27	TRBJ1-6	TGTGCCAGCACCGGGGGCAGGAGCAATTCACCCCTCCACTTT	CASTGGRSNSPLHF
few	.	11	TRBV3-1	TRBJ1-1	TGTGCCAGCAGCCAGCAACTAGAAGCTTTCTTT	CASSQQLEAFF
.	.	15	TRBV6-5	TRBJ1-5	TGTGCCAGCAGTCCCCCGGGCGGGGGCAATCAGCCCCAGCATTTT	CASSPPGGGNQPQHF
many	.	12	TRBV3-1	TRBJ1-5	TGTGCCAGCAGACAGGGCAATCAGCCCCAGCATTTT	CASRQGNQPQHF
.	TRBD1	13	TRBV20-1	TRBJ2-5	TGCAGTGCTTACAGGGGAAATAGAGAGACCCAGTACTTC	CSAYRGNRETQYF
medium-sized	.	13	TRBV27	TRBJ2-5	TGTGCCAGCAGAGAGACAAACCAAGAGACCCAGTACTTC	CASRETNQETQYF
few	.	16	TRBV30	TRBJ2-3	TGTGCCTGGAGTCCCCAGGGCCCGGGAGTCACAGATACGCAGTATTTT	CAWSPQGPGVTDTQYF
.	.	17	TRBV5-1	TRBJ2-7	TGCGCCAGCAGCTTGGCTGGGATCGTGGAAGTGCGGGCCGAGCAGTACTTC	CASSLAGIVEVRAEQYF
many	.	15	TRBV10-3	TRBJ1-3	TGTGCCATCAGTGTGACAGGATTCTCTGGAAACACCATATATTTT	CAISVTGFSGNTIYF
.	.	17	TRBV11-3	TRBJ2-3	TGTGCCAGCAGCTCCCTCCTGATCGGGGTAAATTCAGATACGCAGTATTTT	CASSSLLIGVNSDTQYF
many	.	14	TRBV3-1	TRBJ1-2	TGTGCCAGCAGCCAAGAAGGATTCAACTATGGCTACACCTTC	CASSQEGFNYGYTF
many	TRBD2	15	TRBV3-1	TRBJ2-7	TGTGCCAGCAGCCCAGGACTAGCGGGGGCCTACGAGCAGTACTTC	CASSPGLAGAYEQYF
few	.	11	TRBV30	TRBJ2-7	TGTGCCTGGAGTGTAAACTACGAGCAGTACTTC	CAWSVNYEQYF
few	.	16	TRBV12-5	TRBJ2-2	TGTGCTAGTGGCCCCCCGGGTAGAGCGAACACCGGGGAGCTGTTTTTT	CASGPPGRANTGELFF
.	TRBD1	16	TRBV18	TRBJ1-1	TGTGCCAGCTCACCTTCATGGACAGGGGGCGTCTCTGAAGCTTTCTTT	CASSPSWTGGVSEAFF
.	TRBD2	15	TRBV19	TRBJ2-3	TGTGCCAGTACTAGCGGGGGGCTGTGGACAGATACGCAGTATTTT	CASTSGGLWTDTQYF
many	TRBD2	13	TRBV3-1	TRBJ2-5	TGTGCCAGCAGCTTTAGCGGGGGAGAGACCCAGTACTTC	CASSFSGGETQYF
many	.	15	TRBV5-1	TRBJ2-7	TGCGCCAGCAGCTATTTTGCAGGGGGGCCCTACGAGCAGTACTTC	CASSYFAGGPYEQYF
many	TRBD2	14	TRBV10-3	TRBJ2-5	TGTGCCACCAGGACTAGCGGGGCGAAAGAGACCCAGTACTTC	CATRTSGAKETQYF
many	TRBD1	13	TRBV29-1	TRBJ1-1	TGCAGCGGCATTCGGGACAGCAGAACTGAAGCTTTCTTT	CSGIRDSRTEAFF
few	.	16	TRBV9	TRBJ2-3	TGTGCCAGCAGCGTAGGGGGGGGGCCTAGCACAGATACGCAGTATTTT	CASSVGGGPSTDTQYF
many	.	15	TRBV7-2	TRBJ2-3	TGTGCCAGCAGCCTAGACCGGACCTCCACAGATACGCAGTATTTT	CASSLDRTSTDTQYF
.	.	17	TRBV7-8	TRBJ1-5	TGTGCCAGCAGCTTAGCACTTGGGGTACGGGGGAATCAGCCCCAGCATTTT	CASSLALGVRGNQPQHF
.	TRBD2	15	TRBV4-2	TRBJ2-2	TGTGCCTCGCGGACTAGCGGGGGTCCCACCGGGGAGCTGTTTTTT	CASRTSGGPTGELFF
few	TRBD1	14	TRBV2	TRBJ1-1	TGTGCCACCAAGTACGGGACAGGCGGCACTGAAGCTTTCTTT	CATKYGTGGTEAFF
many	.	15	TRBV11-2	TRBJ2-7	TGTGCCAGCAGCCTTCCGACGGCCAGCTCCTACGAGCAGTACTTC	CASSLPTASSYEQYF
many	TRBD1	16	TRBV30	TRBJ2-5	TGTGCCTGGACTTGCGACAGGGATCACCCTCGAGGGACCCAGTACTTC	CAWTCDRDHPRGTQYF
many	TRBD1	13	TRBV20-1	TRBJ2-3	TGCATCCCCCGGGACAGGGACACAGATACGCAGTATTTT	CIPRDRDTDTQYF
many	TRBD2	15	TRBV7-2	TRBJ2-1	TGTGCCAGCAGCTTAGTAGCGGGGGGGACCAATGAGCAGTTCTTC	CASSLVAGGTNEQFF
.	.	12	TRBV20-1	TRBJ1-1	TGCAGTGCTAGTCCCTCGGCCACTGAAGCTTTCTTT	CSASPSATEAFF
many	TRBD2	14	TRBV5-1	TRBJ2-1	TGCGCCAGCTCCTTAACCGGGACTAGGACTGAGCAGTTCTTC	CASSLTGTRTEQFF
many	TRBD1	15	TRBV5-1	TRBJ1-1	TGCGCCAGCAGCTGGGGGGACAGGGATTACACTGAAGCTTTCTTT	CASSWGDRDYTEAFF
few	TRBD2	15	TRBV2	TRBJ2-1	TGTGCCAGCGTGGCCCGGGGACTACCTGACAATGAGCAGTTCTTC	CASVARGLPDNEQFF
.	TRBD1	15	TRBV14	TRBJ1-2	TGTGCCAGCAGCGCGCTCGGACAGGGGCACTATGGCTACACCTTC	CASSALGQGHYGYTF
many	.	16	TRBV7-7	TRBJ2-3	TGTGCCAGCAGCGTATTACAGGGAAGGAGCACAGATACGCAGTATTTT	CASSVLQGRSTDTQYF
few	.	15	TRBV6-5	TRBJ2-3	TGTGCCAGCAGTTACTCGAACGGGGGCTTGTATACGCAGTATTTT	CASSYSNGGLYTQYF
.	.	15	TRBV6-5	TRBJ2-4	TGTGCCAGCAGCTTTTCGGTCACAGGGATGGACATTCAGTACTTC	CASSFSVTGMDIQYF
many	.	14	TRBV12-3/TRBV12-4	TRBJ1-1	TGTGCCAGCAGTCCCGGACAGATGAACACTGAAGCTTTCTTT	CASSPGQMNTEAFF
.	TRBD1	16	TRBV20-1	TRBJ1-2	TGCAGTGCTACCCACCCTAGTTGGACAGGGTATTCGGGCTACACCTTC	CSATHPSWTGYSGYTF